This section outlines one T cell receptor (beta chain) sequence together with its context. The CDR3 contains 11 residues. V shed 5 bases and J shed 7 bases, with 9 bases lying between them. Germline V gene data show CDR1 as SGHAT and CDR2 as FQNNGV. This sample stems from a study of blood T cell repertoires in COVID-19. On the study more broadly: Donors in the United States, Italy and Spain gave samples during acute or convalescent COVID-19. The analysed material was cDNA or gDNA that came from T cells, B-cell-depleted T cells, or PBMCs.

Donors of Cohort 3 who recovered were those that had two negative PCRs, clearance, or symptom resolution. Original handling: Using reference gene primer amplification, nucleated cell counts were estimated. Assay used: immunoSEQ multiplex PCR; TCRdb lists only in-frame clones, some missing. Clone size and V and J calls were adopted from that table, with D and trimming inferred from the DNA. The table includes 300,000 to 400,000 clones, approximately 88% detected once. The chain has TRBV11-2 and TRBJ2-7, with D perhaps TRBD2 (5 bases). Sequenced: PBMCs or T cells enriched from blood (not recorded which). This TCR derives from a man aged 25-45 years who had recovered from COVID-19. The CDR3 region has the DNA TGTGCCAGCAGCCCGGGGTGGGAGCAGTACTTC. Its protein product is CASSPGWEQYF.